Presented here are 19 T cell receptor beta chains from one specimen sequenced in a study of blood T cell repertoires in COVID-19. Assay used: immunoSEQ multiplex PCR; TCRdb lists only in-frame clones, some missing. The sample lists roughly 220,000 clones, less than 90% occurring once. The sample consisted of peripheral blood. The source of these receptors is a man aged 25-40 years with active or convalescent COVID-19.

This clone was detected once. The J gene is TRBJ1-2, the V gene TRBV9; weak D call: TRBD1 (5 bases). The CDR3 is 13 residues long. The germline V gene encodes CDR1 SGDLS and CDR2 YYNGEE. Trimming shortened V by 0 bases and J by 7 bases, and 10 bases separated the two germline ends. In DNA form, the CDR3 reads TGTGCCAGCAGCGTAGTAGGGGTCGCTGGCTACACCTTC. Amino acid sequence: CASSVVGVAGYTF. Filled out from reference TRBV9 and TRBJ1-2, the complete variable domain reads DSGVTQTPKHLITATGQRVTLRCSPRSGDLSVYWYQQSLDQGLQFLIQYYNGEERAKGNILERFSAQQFPDLHSELNLSSLELGDSALYFCASSVVGVAGYTFGSGTRLTVV.

The chain is built from TRBV7-2 and TRBJ2-3; 7 positions agree with TRBD2. CDR3 length: 15 amino acids. Unmatched junction bases numbered 6, after V lost 1 base and J lost 5 bases. Germline V gene data show CDR1 as SGHTA and CDR2 as FQGNSA. CDR3 nucleotides: TGTGCCAGCAGCTTAGAAGGGAGGGCCGTAGATACGCAGTATTTT. It encodes CASSLEGRAVDTQYF. Full variable domain (outside the CDR3, taken from reference TRBV7-2 and TRBJ2-3): GAGVSQSPSNKVTEKGKDVELRCDPISGHTALYWYRQSLGQGLEFLIYFQGNSAPDKSGLPSDRFSAERTGGSVSTLTIQRTQQEDSAVYLCASSLEGRAVDTQYFGPGTRLTVL.

The sample holds a few counts of this clone. V is TRBV27 and J is TRBJ2-7; D is unresolved. Germline assignment: CDR1 MNHEY and CDR2 SMNVEV (reference sequence). Trimming removed 5 bases from V and 7 bases from J, with 9 bases in between. The CDR3 loop spans 11 amino acids. The CDR3 loop reads CASSRLSEQYF. CDR3 in DNA: TGTGCCAGCAGTCGTCTTTCGGAGCAGTACTTC.

The V call is TRBV29-1, the J call TRBJ1-1; D uncertain. V lost 6 bases, J lost 3 bases, and 8 bases lay in between. This CDR3 comprises 11 residues. Germline CDR1 and CDR2: SQVTM and ANQGSEA. The CDR3 DNA is TGCAGCGTCCTCAGGTACACTGAAGCTTTCTTT. Protein sequence: CSVLRYTEAFF.

The chain couples TRBV28 to TRBJ2-5, with D unclear. CDR3 length: 11 residues. Germline-derived CDR1 and CDR2 are MDHEN and SYDVKM. V was pared by 8 bases and J by 5 bases, with 9 bases between. CDR3 amino acids: CASLGGETQYF. The CDR3 DNA reads as TGTGCCAGCCTAGGTGGGGAGACCCAGTACTTC.

Written as DNA, the CDR3 is TGTGCCTGGAGTGTAGGCGGGGGATACAATGAGCAGTTCTTC. It yields the protein CAWSVGGGYNEQFF. The rearrangement joins TRBV30 to TRBJ2-1, with 7 bases matching TRBD2. Germline assignment: CDR1 GTSNPN and CDR2 SVGIG (reference sequence). Trimming cost V 0 bases and J 4 bases; bases outside gene matches: 3. The CDR3 has 14 residues. The variable domain in full, with the rest retrieved from reference TRBV30 and TRBJ2-1, is SQTIHQWPATLVQPVGSPLSLECTVEGTSNPNLYWYRQAAGRGLQLLFYSVGIGQISSEVPQNLSASRPQDRQFILSSKKLLLSDSGFYLCAWSVGGGYNEQFFGPGTRLTVL.

The chain combines TRBV28 with TRBJ1-4, with D hard to call. V lost 6 bases, J lost 0 bases, and 14 bases lay in between. This CDR3 is built from 16 residues. CDR1 MDHEN and CDR2 SYDVKM come from the germline V gene. CDR3 in DNA: TGTGCCAGCAGCTCGGGAGTAAAAGCAACTAATGAAAAACTGTTTTTT. Translating it yields CASSSGVKATNEKLFF.

The rearrangement joins TRBV4-1 to TRBJ2-2; D is perhaps TRBD1 (6 bases). V was trimmed by 4 bases and J by 5 bases, leaving 20 bases between them. The CDR3 loop spans 17 amino acids. Germline V gene sequence: CDR1 MGHRA, CDR2 YSYEKL. CDR3 bases: TGCGCCAGCAGCCCCCCTGTTGGGGGCTCGGGGACCGGGGAGCTGTTTTTT. Protein sequence: CASSPPVGGSGTGELFF.

This sequence joins TRBV27 and TRBJ1-2; 7 positions agree with TRBD1. The V and J ends lost 7 bases and 6 bases, in that order; junction bases with no gene match: 11. The germline V gene has CDR1 MNHEY and CDR2 SMNVEV (reference sequence). The CDR3 is made up of 14 amino acids. The CDR3 bases are TGTGCCAGCAAGAACAGGGGACGCGGAGATGGCTACACCTTC. Translating gives CASKNRGRGDGYTF.

This rearrangement joins TRBV30 to TRBJ2-3; the D gene is possibly TRBD1 (5 bases). The CDR3 contains 15 residues. With 2 bases removed from V and 2 bases from J, the gap between germline ends came to 14 bases. CDR1 is GTSNPN, CDR2 SVGIG, per germline (reference sequence). The CDR3 bases are TGTGCCTGGAGTCTGGGTAGGGGTATCACAGATACGCAGTATTTT. Its protein product is CAWSLGRGITDTQYF.

This clone was seen a few times. V and J are TRBV4-2 and TRBJ2-2; possible D gene TRBD1, 6 bases. CDR1 is LGHNA and CDR2 is YNFKEQ in the germline V gene. Trimming pared 0 bases from V and 6 bases from J, leaving 8 bases between. CDR3 size: 14 residues. This CDR3 is CASSQDHRAGELFF. CDR3 DNA: TGTGCCAGCAGCCAAGATCACAGGGCCGGGGAGCTGTTTTTT.

This sequence joins TRBV2 and TRBJ2-7, with 8 bases aligning to TRBD2. Germline CDR1 SNHLY, CDR2 FYNNEI. V dropped 10 bases and J dropped 1; count of bases not matched to a gene: 6. This CDR3 is 13 amino acids long. The CDR3 loop is CATLLAESYEQYF. The DNA of the CDR3 is TGTGCCACCCTACTAGCGGAGTCCTACGAGCAGTACTTC. The variable domain in full, with the rest retrieved from reference TRBV2 and TRBJ2-7, is EPEVTQTPSHQVTQMGQEVILRCVPISNHLYFYWYRQILGQKVEFLVSFYNNEISEKSEIFDDQFSVERPDGSNFTLKIRSTKLEDSAMYFCATLLAESYEQYFGPGTRLTVT.

The chain employs TRBV6-2 or TRBV6-3 and TRBJ1-5, with D maybe TRBD1 (6 bases). The CDR3 length is 14 residues. With 2 bases removed from V and 6 bases from J, the gap between germline ends came to 11 bases. Germline lookup yields CDR1 MNHEY and CDR2 SVGEGT. CDR3 region: CASSYPGAGQPQHF. CDR3 coding DNA: TGTGCCAGCAGTTACCCAGGGGCGGGTCAGCCCCAGCATTTT.

The chain carries TRBV3-1 (or the pseudogene TRBV3-2) and TRBJ1-4; no clear D. V was clipped by 0 bases and J by 8 bases, with 7 bases between them. The V gene's germline CDR1 is LGHDT and CDR2 YNNKEL (reference sequence). The CDR3 sequence is 13 residues long. CDR3 amino acids: CASSQDWREKLFF. The CDR3 bases are TGTGCCAGCAGCCAAGATTGGAGGGAAAAACTGTTTTTT.

This clone turned up a few times. This chain uses TRBV5-1 with TRBJ1-6; 8 positions agree with TRBD1. Germline V gene data show CDR1 as SGHRS and CDR2 as YFSETQ. V dropped 1 base and J dropped 7; count of bases not matched to a gene: 4. The CDR3 totals 15 residues. As DNA, the CDR3 is TGCGCCAGCAGCTTGAGGACAGGGACCAATTCACCCCTCCACTTT. Amino acids: CASSLRTGTNSPLHF.

The chain has TRBV28 and TRBJ1-3; 10 nucleotides line up with TRBD1. V lost 5 bases and J lost 4; bases outside the gene matches: 5. CDR1 is MDHEN and CDR2 is SYDVKM in the germline V gene. The CDR3 spans 15 residues. CDR3: CASSTGTGDGNTIYF. The CDR3 DNA follows: TGTGCCAGCAGTACCGGGACAGGGGACGGAAACACCATATATTTT.

V and J are TRBV7-9 and TRBJ2-7; weak D call: TRBD1 (6 bases). Germline CDR1 reads SEHNR; CDR2 reads FQNEAQ (reference sequence). This CDR3 region has 16 residues. V gave up 5 bases and J gave up 0 bases, with 17 bases separating them. CDR3 residues: CASSTPTGPISYEQYF. The CDR3 DNA sequence: TGTGCCAGCAGCACCCCCACAGGGCCAATCTCCTACGAGCAGTACTTC.

This clone has just one count. V usage is TRBV6-6 and J usage is TRBJ2-7; TRBD1 aligns across 9 bases. CDR1 is MNHNY, CDR2 SVGAGI, per germline (reference sequence). The CDR3 runs to 15 residues. Losses at the gene ends were 3 bases for V and 2 bases for J; bases not matched to a gene: 5. CDR3 loop: CASSYGQGPTYEQYF. The CDR3 DNA reads TGTGCCAGCAGTTATGGACAGGGGCCTACCTACGAGCAGTACTTC.

The V call is TRBV6-2 or TRBV6-3, the J call TRBJ2-7, with D possibly TRBD2 on 5 matching bases. V was shortened by 5 bases and J by 3 bases, with 17 bases between the two germline ends. CDR3 size: 15 residues. Germline assignment: CDR1 MNHEY and CDR2 SVGEGT. The CDR3 region is CASSHALRGFYEQYF. The DNA of the CDR3 is TGTGCCAGCAGTCACGCCCTCCGGGGTTTCTACGAGCAGTACTTC.